This is a list of T cell receptor beta chains from one sample in a study of T cell responses to AZD1222 COVID-19 vaccine. The repertoire was sequenced with immunoSEQ multiplex PCR; TCRdb's copy has only in-frame clones and lacks some. The table includes more than 85,000 clones, about 91% detected once. The source material was peripheral blood, sampled on day 0 of AZD1222 vaccination. These receptors all stem from an adult in good health. Each CDR3 is given with its conserved first and last residue. A D gene is named only where the DNA matches it firmly. Expanded clones are given a class, and other clones once, few, many or no size at all.

V: TRBV12-5
D: -
J: TRBJ2-3
size: -
DNA: TGTGCTAGTGGTTTGAGCACAGATACGCAGTATTTT
CDR3: CASGLSTDTQYF

V: TRBV5-1
D: TRBD2
J: TRBJ2-7
size: -
DNA: TGCGCCAGCAGCTTGGGGATGGCGGGAGGCTACGAGCAGTACTTC
CDR3: CASSLGMAGGYEQYF

V: TRBV7-9
D: -
J: TRBJ1-2
size: -
DNA: TGTGCCAGCAGCCTGGATAGGATTGGCTACACCTTC
CDR3: CASSLDRIGYTF

V: TRBV9
D: -
J: TRBJ2-2
size: -
DNA: TGTGCCAGCAGCGTAGAGTGGGGGGAGAGCTCGGAGGCGTCCGGGGAGCTGTTTTTT
CDR3: CASSVEWGESSEASGELFF

V: TRBV29-1
D: -
J: TRBJ1-2
size: once
DNA: TGCAGCGTTGTCGAGGAGGCGTCAGGCTACACCTTC
CDR3: CSVVEEASGYTF

V: TRBV3-1/TRBV3-2
D: TRBD1
J: TRBJ1-5
size: -
DNA: TGTGCCAGCAGCCCCGGGACAGGGGTGGTTCAGCCCCAGCATTTT
CDR3: CASSPGTGVVQPQHF

V: TRBV7-7
D: -
J: TRBJ2-5
size: -
DNA: TGTGCTAGCAGCTCCCCCGGGACACGGGAGACCCAGTACTTC
CDR3: CASSSPGTRETQYF

V: TRBV7-9
D: -
J: TRBJ1-4
size: -
DNA: TGTGCCAGCAGCTTGTCAGAGCTTAATGAAAAACTGTTTTTT
CDR3: CASSLSELNEKLFF

V: TRBV4-1
D: -
J: TRBJ1-1
size: -
DNA: TGCGCCAGCAGCCACGCCTTAGACAGACGGCGCACTGAAGCTTTCTTT
CDR3: CASSHALDRRRTEAFF

V: TRBV2
D: TRBD2
J: TRBJ2-1
size: -
DNA: TGTGCTAGCGGGACTAGCGGAGTCAATGAGCAGTTCTTC
CDR3: CASGTSGVNEQFF

V: TRBV7-9
D: -
J: TRBJ1-2
size: -
DNA: TGTGCCAGCAGCCCCCCGTTTTGGGGCAGACGATATGACTACACCTTC
CDR3: CASSPPFWGRRYDYTF

V: TRBV7-6
D: TRBD2
J: TRBJ2-1
size: -
DNA: TGTGCCAGCAGCTCTAAGCGGGAGTCCCCGTACAATGAGCAGTTCTTC
CDR3: CASSSKRESPYNEQFF

V: TRBV6-2/TRBV6-3
D: -
J: TRBJ2-4
size: -
DNA: TGTGCCAGCAGTTACGCCCCCCGGGGGGCCAAAAACATTCAGTACTTC
CDR3: CASSYAPRGAKNIQYF

V: TRBV23-1
D: -
J: TRBJ1-5
size: -
DNA: TGCGCCAGCAAGTCGGGCCTTTTAGGGCATCAGCCCCAGCATTTT
CDR3: CASKSGLLGHQPQHF

V: TRBV5-1
D: TRBD1
J: TRBJ1-5
size: -
DNA: TGCGCCAGCAGCCCGGGACAGGATCGCAATCAGCCCCAGCATTTT
CDR3: CASSPGQDRNQPQHF

V: TRBV5-8
D: -
J: TRBJ1-4
size: -
DNA: TGTGCCAGCAGCTTGACCGTCGGAAGTGGGAGTTCTAATGAAAAACTGTTTTTT
CDR3: CASSLTVGSGSSNEKLFF

V: TRBV18
D: TRBD1
J: TRBJ1-3
size: -
DNA: TGTGCCAGCTCACCAGAGGGGGCTACTGGAAACACCATATATTTT
CDR3: CASSPEGATGNTIYF

V: TRBV30
D: -
J: TRBJ1-1
size: -
DNA: TGTGCCTGGAGTGTACAATCCCTAGCGGACACTGAAGCTTTCTTT
CDR3: CAWSVQSLADTEAFF

V: TRBV4-3
D: TRBD1
J: TRBJ2-7
size: few
DNA: TGCGCCAGCAGCTTTCCCACAAGGGGGCCTTCCTACGAGCAGTACTTC
CDR3: CASSFPTRGPSYEQYF

V: TRBV18
D: TRBD1
J: TRBJ2-2
size: -
DNA: TGTGCCAGCTCACCTATCTTGGGACAGGGTAACACCGGGGAGCTGTTTTTT
CDR3: CASSPILGQGNTGELFF

V: TRBV30
D: -
J: TRBJ1-1
size: -
DNA: TGTGCCTGGAGTGTACAGGGGAACACTGAAGCTTTCTTT
CDR3: CAWSVQGNTEAFF

V: TRBV19
D: -
J: TRBJ1-3
size: -
DNA: TGTGCCAGTAGTATGGCGGCCTACTCTGGAAACACCATATATTTT
CDR3: CASSMAAYSGNTIYF

V: TRBV6-5
D: -
J: TRBJ1-5
size: -
DNA: TGTGCCAGCAGCCGACAATATAGCAATCAGCCCCAGCATTTT
CDR3: CASSRQYSNQPQHF

V: TRBV7-9
D: TRBD2
J: TRBJ2-3
size: -
DNA: TGTGCCAGCAGCTTACAGCGGGAGGTCACAGATACGCAGTATTTT
CDR3: CASSLQREVTDTQYF

V: TRBV6-6
D: TRBD1
J: TRBJ1-1
size: -
DNA: TGTGCCAGCAGTTCTTGGACAGGTACTATGAACACTGAAGCTTTCTTT
CDR3: CASSSWTGTMNTEAFF

V: TRBV5-8
D: -
J: TRBJ1-5
size: -
DNA: TGTGCCAGCAGCTTGGTCGGGGAGAGCAATCAGCCCCAGCATTTT
CDR3: CASSLVGESNQPQHF

V: TRBV18
D: -
J: TRBJ1-1
size: -
DNA: TGTGCCAGCTCACTACAGGAGAACACTGAAGCTTTCTTT
CDR3: CASSLQENTEAFF

V: TRBV7-3
D: -
J: TRBJ2-5
size: -
DNA: TGTGCCAGCAGCTTGGGACCCAAAGGGGAGACCCAGTACTTC
CDR3: CASSLGPKGETQYF

V: TRBV10-1
D: -
J: TRBJ2-3
size: -
DNA: TGCGCCAGCCAGAGCACAGATACGCAGTATTTT
CDR3: CASQSTDTQYF

V: TRBV4-1
D: TRBD2
J: TRBJ2-1
size: -
DNA: TGCGCCAGCAGCCATGGGCTAGCGGGGGGGCCTACCTACAATGAGCAGTTCTTC
CDR3: CASSHGLAGGPTYNEQFF

V: TRBV5-1
D: -
J: TRBJ1-4
size: -
DNA: TGCGCCAGCAGCTCCTCCCCTGGAGTAAATGAAAAACTGTTTTTT
CDR3: CASSSSPGVNEKLFF

V: TRBV4-1
D: TRBD2
J: TRBJ2-3
size: -
DNA: TGCGCCAGCAGCCGGACTAGCGGGAGCACAGATACGCAGTATTTT
CDR3: CASSRTSGSTDTQYF

V: TRBV3-1/TRBV3-2
D: -
J: TRBJ2-1
size: -
DNA: TGTGCCAGCAGCCAAGGGGTTTACAATGAGCAGTTCTTC
CDR3: CASSQGVYNEQFF

V: TRBV6-5
D: -
J: TRBJ1-1
size: once
DNA: TGTGCCAGCAGTTATGCGGGGAACACTGAAGCTTTCTTT
CDR3: CASSYAGNTEAFF

V: TRBV2
D: TRBD2
J: TRBJ2-7
size: -
DNA: TGTGCCAGCACCGCTAGCGGGAGGATCTCCTACGAGCAGTACTTC
CDR3: CASTASGRISYEQYF

V: TRBV27
D: -
J: TRBJ1-1
size: -
DNA: TGTGCCAGCAGTTCGGAACCGCGAGGTGAAGCTTTCTTT
CDR3: CASSSEPRGEAFF

V: TRBV5-1
D: -
J: TRBJ1-5
size: -
DNA: TGCGCCAGCAGCCCGGACCCGGACGATCAGCCCCAGCATTTT
CDR3: CASSPDPDDQPQHF

V: TRBV5-1
D: -
J: TRBJ2-5
size: -
DNA: TGCGCCAGCAGCTTGGCCGGCTCTGGGGGAGAGACCCAGTACTTC
CDR3: CASSLAGSGGETQYF

V: TRBV7-9
D: -
J: TRBJ2-7
size: -
DNA: TGTGCCAGCAGCTTAGGACAGGACTACGAGCAGTACTTC
CDR3: CASSLGQDYEQYF

V: TRBV5-1
D: -
J: TRBJ1-1
size: -
DNA: TGCGCCAGCAGCTTGTACAGCGAAGAAGCTTTCTTT
CDR3: CASSLYSEEAFF

V: TRBV10-1
D: -
J: TRBJ2-3
size: once
DNA: TGCGCCAGCAGTGATCCGATGTTGGGAAGCACAGATACGCAGTATTTT
CDR3: CASSDPMLGSTDTQYF

V: TRBV12-5
D: -
J: TRBJ1-2
size: -
DNA: TGTGCTAGTGGTTTGGTATCCCTGAGGGGCTATGGCTACACCTTC
CDR3: CASGLVSLRGYGYTF

V: TRBV30
D: -
J: TRBJ1-4
size: -
DNA: TGTGCCGGGGGGGTTGAAGGAATTGCCGAAAAACTGTTTTTT
CDR3: CAGGVEGIAEKLFF

V: TRBV18
D: -
J: TRBJ2-7
size: -
DNA: TGTGCCAGCTCACCTCCCGGGACGCGGGCCTACGAGCAGTACTTC
CDR3: CASSPPGTRAYEQYF

V: TRBV7-9
D: -
J: TRBJ1-1
size: -
DNA: TGTGCCAGCAGCTTACAGGGATGGACTGAAGCTTTCTTT
CDR3: CASSLQGWTEAFF

V: TRBV19
D: TRBD1
J: TRBJ1-2
size: -
DNA: TGTGCCAGTAGTATTCGGGACAGTACCTTCTATGGCTACACCTTC
CDR3: CASSIRDSTFYGYTF

V: TRBV4-2
D: TRBD2
J: TRBJ2-5
size: -
DNA: TGTGCCAGCAGCCAAGATTGGGGTGCGGGAGTGGAGCAAGAGACCCAGTACTTC
CDR3: CASSQDWGAGVEQETQYF

V: TRBV2
D: -
J: TRBJ1-1
size: -
DNA: TGTGCCAGCAGAGCCCTGGGGGGGGACACTGAAGCTTTCTTT
CDR3: CASRALGGDTEAFF

V: TRBV7-2
D: -
J: TRBJ1-1
size: -
DNA: TGTGCCAGCAGCCCCTGGCCGGGGACTGAAGCTTTCTTT
CDR3: CASSPWPGTEAFF

V: TRBV5-1
D: TRBD1
J: TRBJ1-5
size: -
DNA: TGCGCCAGCAGCCCGACAGGGATGGGCGATCAGCCCCAGCATTTT
CDR3: CASSPTGMGDQPQHF

V: TRBV7-9
D: -
J: TRBJ2-7
size: -
DNA: TGTGCCAGCACCCTTGGGGGGACCTCTTGGGAGCAGTACTTC
CDR3: CASTLGGTSWEQYF